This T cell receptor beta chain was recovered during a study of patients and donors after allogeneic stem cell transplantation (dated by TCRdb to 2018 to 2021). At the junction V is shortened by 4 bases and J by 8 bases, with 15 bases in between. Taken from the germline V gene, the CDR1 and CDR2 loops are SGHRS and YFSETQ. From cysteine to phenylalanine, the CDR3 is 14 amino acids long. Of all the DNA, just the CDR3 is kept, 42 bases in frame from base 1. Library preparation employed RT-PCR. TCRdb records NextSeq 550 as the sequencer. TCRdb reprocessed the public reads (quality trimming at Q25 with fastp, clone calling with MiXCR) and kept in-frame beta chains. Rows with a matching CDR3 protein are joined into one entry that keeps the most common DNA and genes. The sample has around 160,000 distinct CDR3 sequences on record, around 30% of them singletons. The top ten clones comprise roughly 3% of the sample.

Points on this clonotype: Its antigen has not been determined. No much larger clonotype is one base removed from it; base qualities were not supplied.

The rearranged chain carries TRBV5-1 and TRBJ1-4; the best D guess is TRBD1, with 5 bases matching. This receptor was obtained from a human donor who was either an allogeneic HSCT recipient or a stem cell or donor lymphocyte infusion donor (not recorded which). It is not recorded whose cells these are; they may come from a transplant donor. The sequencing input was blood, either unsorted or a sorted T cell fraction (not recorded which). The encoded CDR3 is CASSVGDWGEKLFF. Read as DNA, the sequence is TGCGCCAGCAGCGTGGGGGATTGGGGAGAAAAACTGTTTTTT.